The T cell receptor (beta chain) under discussion was sequenced for a study of cytomegalovirus exposure and HLA in healthy donors. At the level of the study: Clustering assigned about four fifths of the approximately 400 genotyped donors to the Caucasian-associated ancestry cluster.

This CDR3 region has 14 residues. V shed 5 bases, J shed 4 bases, and the junction held 7 bases outside the gene matches. Germline V gene sequence: CDR1 SGHTA, CDR2 FQGTGA. The study, taken as a whole, reports: Later analysis placed DRB1 highest and HLA-C lowest in TCR association rates, which differed by HLA locus.

Comments on this clone: Its antigen is not known. Other DNA sequences in the sample encode the same CDR3.

In the PCR, 60 Vbeta and 13 Jbeta primers were used. TCRdb's table, derived via immunoSEQ multiplex PCR, lists solely in-frame clones and lacks some. The sample consists of around 68,000 clones, around 86% of them appearing once. The sequencing input was PBMCs. This TCR was sampled from a female donor in good health and CMV-seronegative. J is TRBJ1-1 and V is TRBV7-3, with 7 bases fitting TRBD1. The CDR3 region is CASSDPGTATEAFF. The CDR3 coding sequence is TGTGCCAGCAGCGACCCCGGGACAGCCACTGAAGCTTTCTTT.